The rows below give T cell receptor beta chains drawn from one sample of a study of response to subunit inactivated influenza vaccine. A single record per CDR3 protein comes from TCRdb applying MiXCR to the RT-PCR reads. Of 700,000 to 800,000 distinct CDR3 sequences detected, roughly 18% appear once; the ten largest clones hold about a tenth. Material: PBMCs from blood, obtained more than 4 days after vaccination. These receptors were obtained from a man in his fifties who received an inactivated influenza vaccine. Each CDR3 is given with its conserved first and last residue. The order of the fields is V gene, J gene, D gene, clone size, CDR3 DNA, CDR3 protein. D genes are given only for firm matches. Size values are once, few and many counts, or a class for expanded clones, and some rows have none.

V gene: TRBV5-1; J gene: TRBJ2-1; D gene: .; clone size: .; CDR3 DNA: TGCGCCAGCAGCTTAGGTTGGGACAATGAGCAGTTCTTC; CDR3 protein: CASSLGWDNEQFF
V gene: TRBV5-6; J gene: TRBJ2-1; D gene: TRBD2; clone size: .; CDR3 DNA: TGTGCCAGCAGCATAGAGCGGGAGGTCTATAGGAATGAGCAGTTCTTC; CDR3 protein: CASSIEREVYRNEQFF
V gene: TRBV7-9; J gene: TRBJ1-2; D gene: TRBD1; clone size: .; CDR3 DNA: TGTGCCAGCAGCCCCCTCCGATCGGGACAGATAAACTATGGCTACACCTTC; CDR3 protein: CASSPLRSGQINYGYTF
V gene: TRBV12-3/TRBV12-4; J gene: TRBJ1-2; D gene: .; clone size: few; CDR3 DNA: TGTGCCAGCAGTTTATACGGGGGCTACACCTTC; CDR3 protein: CASSLYGGYTF
V gene: TRBV7-9; J gene: TRBJ2-2; D gene: TRBD2; clone size: .; CDR3 DNA: TGTGCCAGCATCCTTCGGGGGGGCGCTCCCGGGGAGCTGTTTTTT; CDR3 protein: CASILRGGAPGELFF
V gene: TRBV3-1; J gene: TRBJ2-2; D gene: .; clone size: .; CDR3 DNA: TGTGCCAGCAGCCATCAGACGGGCGGGGAGCTGTTTTTT; CDR3 protein: CASSHQTGGELFF
V gene: TRBV11-2; J gene: TRBJ2-3; D gene: .; clone size: .; CDR3 DNA: TGTGCCAGCAGCTTAGTGTTCCTCGGTGGACAGAGAGCGGATACGCAGTATTTT; CDR3 protein: CASSLVFLGGQRADTQYF
V gene: TRBV28; J gene: TRBJ2-7; D gene: .; clone size: .; CDR3 DNA: TGTGCCAGCGGTCCACAACTCCTCTACGAGCAGTACTTC; CDR3 protein: CASGPQLLYEQYF
V gene: TRBV12-3/TRBV12-4; J gene: TRBJ2-1; D gene: .; clone size: .; CDR3 DNA: TGTGCCAGCAGGCCTTGGGGGACTCCATACAATGAGCAGTTCTTC; CDR3 protein: CASRPWGTPYNEQFF
V gene: TRBV12-3/TRBV12-4; J gene: TRBJ2-3; D gene: .; clone size: many; CDR3 DNA: TGTGCCAGCAGTCCCAGACAGCGCCAAGATACGCAGTATTTT; CDR3 protein: CASSPRQRQDTQYF
V gene: TRBV12-3/TRBV12-4; J gene: TRBJ1-1; D gene: .; clone size: few; CDR3 DNA: TGTGCCAGCAGTTACCGGGTGGGATCGGGTACTGAAGCTTTCTTT; CDR3 protein: CASSYRVGSGTEAFF
V gene: TRBV4-2; J gene: TRBJ2-1; D gene: TRBD2; clone size: .; CDR3 DNA: TGTGCCAGCAGCCGACCGGGACTAGCGGGAGGGGGTGAGCAGTTCTTC; CDR3 protein: CASSRPGLAGGGEQFF
V gene: TRBV6-5; J gene: TRBJ1-2; D gene: .; clone size: .; CDR3 DNA: TGTGCCAGCAGTTCCATTCTTTTGGACAACTATGGCTACACCTTC; CDR3 protein: CASSSILLDNYGYTF
V gene: TRBV12-3/TRBV12-4; J gene: TRBJ2-5; D gene: .; clone size: few; CDR3 DNA: TGTGCCAGCAGTACCTTGAAACGAACCCAGTACTTC; CDR3 protein: CASSTLKRTQYF
V gene: TRBV12-3/TRBV12-4; J gene: TRBJ1-5; D gene: .; clone size: many; CDR3 DNA: TGTGCCAGCAGTTTGGCGGATAGCAATCAGCCCCAGCATTTT; CDR3 protein: CASSLADSNQPQHF
V gene: TRBV7-2; J gene: TRBJ2-2; D gene: .; clone size: few; CDR3 DNA: TGTGCCAGCAGCCGCAGCCGAGACACCGGGGAGCTGTTTTTT; CDR3 protein: CASSRSRDTGELFF
V gene: TRBV28; J gene: TRBJ2-4; D gene: .; clone size: many; CDR3 DNA: TGTGCCAGCAGTTACATAGCCAAAAACATTCAGTACTTC; CDR3 protein: CASSYIAKNIQYF
V gene: TRBV12-3/TRBV12-4; J gene: TRBJ1-5; D gene: TRBD1; clone size: many; CDR3 DNA: TGTGCCAGCAGAGGACAGGGTCAAGGTCCCCAGCATTTT; CDR3 protein: CASRGQGQGPQHF
V gene: TRBV29-1; J gene: TRBJ2-1; D gene: .; clone size: few; CDR3 DNA: TGCAGCGTTGGAGTTGGCAGTCTTCAGTATGAGCAGTTCTTC; CDR3 protein: CSVGVGSLQYEQFF
V gene: TRBV7-9; J gene: TRBJ1-2; D gene: TRBD1; clone size: .; CDR3 DNA: TGTGCCAGCAGCCCACTTTGGACAGGGATCTATGGCTACACCTTC; CDR3 protein: CASSPLWTGIYGYTF
V gene: TRBV2; J gene: TRBJ2-3; D gene: .; clone size: few; CDR3 DNA: TGTGCCAGCAGTGCTAGGGAGGTAACAGATACGCAGTATTTT; CDR3 protein: CASSAREVTDTQYF
V gene: TRBV28; J gene: TRBJ2-1; D gene: TRBD2; clone size: .; CDR3 DNA: TGTGCCAGCAGGGCGGGGGGCTCCTACAATGAGCAGTTCTTC; CDR3 protein: CASRAGGSYNEQFF
V gene: TRBV18; J gene: TRBJ2-1; D gene: TRBD2; clone size: .; CDR3 DNA: TGTGCCAGCTCACCCCGAGTAGCGGGAGAGTACAATGAGCAGTTCTTC; CDR3 protein: CASSPRVAGEYNEQFF
V gene: TRBV5-1; J gene: TRBJ1-6; D gene: .; clone size: many; CDR3 DNA: TGTGCCAGCAGTTCGACGGGGTATAATTCACCCCTCCACTTT; CDR3 protein: CASSSTGYNSPLHF
V gene: TRBV24-1; J gene: TRBJ2-5; D gene: .; clone size: few; CDR3 DNA: TGTGCCACCAGTGATTTTCCCCCCCGGGGCAGTCGGGAGACCCAGTACTTC; CDR3 protein: CATSDFPPRGSRETQYF
V gene: TRBV30; J gene: TRBJ2-3; D gene: TRBD1; clone size: few; CDR3 DNA: TGTGCCTGGAGTGTGGGGACAGGGAGCACAGATACGCAGTATTTT; CDR3 protein: CAWSVGTGSTDTQYF
V gene: TRBV12-3/TRBV12-4; J gene: TRBJ1-3; D gene: .; clone size: many; CDR3 DNA: TGTGCCAGCAGTTTCGGGCAGAGAGGAAACACCATATATTTT; CDR3 protein: CASSFGQRGNTIYF